This T cell receptor gamma chain appears in the sequencing data of a study of Vδ1+ human thymocytes. The study, taken as a whole, reports: Thymic TRG and TRD repertoires appeared highly polyclonal. Thymic delta-chain repertoires held approximately 20% Vdelta2 sequences and few Vdelta3, despite high sort purity. Bulk data may be misread because of unexpected Vdelta2 sequences. Donors shared many TRG clonotypes but few TRD clonotypes.

On this clone: No antigen is known for it. Just one base apart from a much larger clone, this may be a read error.

CDR3 length: 13 amino acids. In germline, CDR1 is EGSNGY, CDR2 YDSYNSKV. Purity of the sorted Vdelta1+ thymocytes ranged from 98% to 99.6%. Sequences come from RNA converted to cDNA by reverse transcription. Multiplex PCR used pooled V-gene forward primers and a constant-region reverse primer to amplify CDR3s. TCRdb re-called clones from the multiplex PCR reads using CATT. The sample includes tens of thousands of gamma-chain clones, about 19% seen only once; the top ten take about 2%. Specimen: Vdelta1+ gamma-delta thymocytes from the thymus. Subset reported: FACS-sorted CD3+ TCRalphabeta- TCRVdelta1+ TCRVdelta2- thymocytes. The chain uses TRGV2 and TRGJ1 or TRGJ2. The TCR comes from a girl less than two years old who had congenital heart surgery. Written as DNA, the CDR3 is TGTACCACCTGGGACGGGCAATATTATAAGAAACTCTTT. Translated: CTTWDGQYYKKLF.